The 25 T cell receptor beta chains below were found in one sample sequenced in a study of T-cell reconstitution after alpha-beta-depleted transplantation in children. Molecular barcoding with unique molecular identifiers was used for the TCRbeta library. TCRdb reprocessed the PCR reads via MiXCR and lists one record per CDR3 protein. The table lists about 610,000 distinct CDR3 sequences, roughly a tenth of them singletons. The sequencing here drew on PBMCs from the stem cell graft donor, taken from the stem cell graft. The receptor source for this set is a human donor who donated a stem cell graft to a child with acute myeloid leukemia.

This clonotype showed up many times. V and J are TRBV20-1 and TRBJ2-3, with 10 bases matching TRBD2. The V segment lost 3 bases and the J segment 2 bases; nucleotides outside the gene matches: 5. Germline V lookup: CDR1 DFQATT, CDR2 SNEGSKA (reference sequence). This CDR3 is 15 amino acids long. CDR3 sequence reads: CSAREAGGFTDTQYF. The CDR3 bases are TGCAGTGCTAGGGAAGCGGGGGGGTTCACAGATACGCAGTATTTT.

The chain joins TRBV11-2 to TRBJ2-1, with TRBD2 matching over 11 bases. Germline V gene sequence: CDR1 SGHAT, CDR2 FQNNGV. CDR3 length: 16 amino acids. The junction had 8 bases not matched to a gene; V was cut back by 5 bases and J by 5 bases. The CDR3 loop reads CASSPYPSGGNNEQFF. The DNA of the CDR3 is TGTGCCAGCAGCCCCTATCCTAGCGGGGGGAACAATGAGCAGTTCTTC. Based on the CDR3 plus reference TRBV11-2 and TRBJ2-1, the full variable domain is EAGVAQSPRYKIIEKRQSVAFWCNPISGHATLYWYQQILGQGPKLLIQFQNNGVVDDSQLPKDRFSAERLKGVDSTLKIQPAKLEDSAVYLCASSPYPSGGNNEQFFGPGTRLTVL.

V and J are TRBV7-9 and TRBJ2-1; D ambiguous. Germline V gene lookup returns CDR1 SEHNR and CDR2 FQNEAQ (reference sequence). Trimming took off 3 bases at V and 6 bases at J, with 12 bases between the two ends. This CDR3 comprises 14 residues. As DNA, the CDR3 is TGTGCCAGCAGCTTTTCTCCCCCGGGCAATGAGCAGTTCTTC. As protein: CASSFSPPGNEQFF.

This clonotype was recorded a few times. V and J are TRBV20-1 and TRBJ1-5; D possibly corresponds to TRBD1 (5 bases). There are 13 residues in the CDR3. Germline-derived CDR1 and CDR2 are DFQATT and SNEGSKA (reference sequence). Trimming shortened V by 5 bases and J by 2 bases, and 10 bases separated the two germline ends. CDR3 sequence (DNA): TGCAGTGCTGCTGGGGGTGGCAATCAGCCCCAGCATTTT. Translated, it gives CSAAGGGNQPQHF.

This clonotype came up a few times. J is TRBJ2-1 and V is TRBV5-1; the match to TRBD2 covers 11 bases. Germline CDR1 and CDR2: SGHRS and YFSETQ. This CDR3 is built from 18 residues. Trimming removed 0 bases from V and 4 bases from J; junction bases left unmatched: 9. The CDR3 nucleotides read TGCGCCAGCAGCTTGGGGGCCCCACTAGCGGGGGAATACAATGAGCAGTTCTTC. Protein: CASSLGAPLAGEYNEQFF. The whole variable domain, filled in from reference TRBV5-1 and TRBJ2-1, reads KAGVTQTPRYLIKTRGQQVTLSCSPISGHRSVSWYQQTPGQGLQFLFEYFSETQRNKGNFPGRFSGRQFSNSRSEMNVSTLELGDSALYLCASSLGAPLAGEYNEQFFGPGTRLTVL.

The V and J genes are TRBV20-1 and TRBJ1-4; 9 bases are shared with TRBD1. This CDR3 comprises 15 residues. Germline CDR1 is DFQATT and CDR2 is SNEGSKA (reference sequence). V shed 1 base, J shed 8 bases, and the junction held 8 bases outside the gene matches. The CDR3 spells CSARGTGTGKEKLFF. The CDR3 coding sequence is TGCAGTGCTAGAGGCACCGGGACAGGGAAAGAAAAACTGTTTTTT.

The sample holds many counts of this clonotype. The V call is TRBV27, the J call TRBJ2-2; 12 bases are a match to TRBD2. This CDR3 is built from 16 residues. Germline CDR1 is MNHEY and CDR2 is SMNVEV (reference sequence). Trimming cost V 3 bases and J 5 bases; bases outside gene matches: 4. The CDR3 is CASSFLAGGPTGELFF. As DNA, the CDR3 is TGTGCCAGCAGTTTTCTAGCGGGAGGGCCAACCGGGGAGCTGTTTTTT.

The chain carries TRBV30 and TRBJ2-4; D unclear. The V and J ends lost 4 bases and 0 bases respectively, with 10 bases between them. The CDR3 is 14 amino acids. The germline CDR1 and CDR2 sequences are GTSNPN and SVGIG (reference sequence). The CDR3 sequence is CAWTKAVAKNIQYF. CDR3 sequence (DNA): TGTGCCTGGACCAAGGCTGTAGCCAAAAACATTCAGTACTTC. Full variable domain (outside the CDR3, taken from reference TRBV30 and TRBJ2-4): SQTIHQWPATLVQPVGSPLSLECTVEGTSNPNLYWYRQAAGRGLQLLFYSVGIGQISSEVPQNLSASRPQDRQFILSSKKLLLSDSGFYLCAWTKAVAKNIQYFGAGTRLSVL.

This clonotype has only a few counts. The rearrangement links TRBV29-1 to TRBJ2-1; 7 nucleotides align to TRBD1. V lost 6 bases and J lost 10; bases outside the gene matches: 6. In germline, CDR1 is SQVTM, CDR2 ANQGSEA. This CDR3 has 11 amino acids. The CDR3 spells CSVTGTGEQFF. DNA of the CDR3: TGCAGCGTGACAGGGACCGGAGAGCAGTTCTTC.

This clonotype was observed many times. This chain joins TRBV12-3 or TRBV12-4 and TRBJ1-3; D is unresolved. Trimming removed 4 bases from V and 0 bases from J, with 13 bases in between. The CDR3 sequence is 16 residues long. CDR3 DNA sequence: TGTGCCAGCAGTTCACACACGTTGAGCTCTGGAAACACCATATATTTT. It is translated as CASSSHTLSSGNTIYF.

In this sample, this clonotype turned up a few times. This chain links TRBV20-1 with TRBJ2-5; D perhaps matches TRBD1 (5 bases). In germline, CDR1 is DFQATT, CDR2 SNEGSKA (reference sequence). The CDR3 totals 14 residues. With 5 bases removed from V and 2 bases from J, the gap between germline ends came to 15 bases. CDR3 region: CSAPPSTAQETQYF. Written as DNA, the CDR3 is TGCAGTGCTCCCCCCTCGACAGCGCAAGAGACCCAGTACTTC.

This clonotype was seen a few times. The genes are TRBV20-1 and TRBJ2-6; tentative D call: TRBD1 (5 bases). In germline, CDR1 is DFQATT, CDR2 SNEGSKA (reference sequence). V lost 3 bases, J lost 0 bases, and 6 bases lay in between. The CDR3 consists of 14 residues. The CDR3 is CSASDSSGANVLTF. As DNA, the CDR3 is TGCAGTGCTAGTGACAGCTCTGGGGCCAACGTCCTGACTTTC.

This clonotype was seen repeatedly, ten times or more. This sequence joins TRBV20-1 and TRBJ1-1; a weak D match, TRBD1 (5 bases). CDR1 and CDR2 from the germline V gene are DFQATT and SNEGSKA (reference sequence). Trimming pared 5 bases from V and 7 bases from J, leaving 14 bases between. This CDR3 contains 12 residues. Here the CDR3 reads CSAVGPRDEAFF. Here the CDR3 DNA reads TGCAGTGCTGTGGGGCCCAGGGATGAAGCTTTCTTT.

This clonotype was seen at least ten times. The chain recombines TRBV5-5 with TRBJ2-3, with D hard to call. Trimming removed 0 bases from V and 1 base from J, with 6 bases in between. This CDR3 is 14 amino acids long. Germline lookup yields CDR1 SGHKS and CDR2 YYEKEE (reference sequence). CDR3 sequence reads: CASSLVTGTDTQYF. CDR3 sequence (DNA): TGTGCCAGCAGCTTGGTAACCGGCACAGATACGCAGTATTTT.

This clonotype was seen at least ten times. The J gene is TRBJ2-1, the V gene TRBV29-1; TRBD1 is a possible D gene (6 bases). Germline values: CDR1 SQVTM, CDR2 ANQGSEA. V was trimmed by 0 bases and J by 4 bases, leaving 13 bases between them. The CDR3 runs to 15 residues. CDR3 residues: CSVEDPRGWYNEQFF. The DNA of the CDR3 is TGCAGCGTTGAAGACCCCAGGGGTTGGTACAATGAGCAGTTCTTC.

This clonotype was seen at least ten times. The rearrangement links TRBV6-2 or TRBV6-3 to TRBJ2-1; D possibly uses TRBD1 or TRBD2 (5 bases each). Germline V lookup: CDR1 MNHEY, CDR2 SVGEGT. Trimming took off 6 bases at V and 7 bases at J, with 22 bases between the two ends. The length of the CDR3 is 16 residues. CDR3 coding DNA: TGTGCCAGCAGATCCCTCGGGGCGGCCAGGACGAATGAGCAGTTCTTC. This sequence encodes CASRSLGAARTNEQFF.

The rearrangement uses TRBV20-1 and TRBJ1-6, with D unclear. Trimming removed 3 bases from V and 7 bases from J, with 13 bases in between. The germline V gene encodes CDR1 DFQATT and CDR2 SNEGSKA (reference sequence). The CDR3 is 14 residues long. This CDR3 reads CSASPPRENSPLHF. In nucleotides, the CDR3 is TGCAGTGCTAGCCCCCCGAGGGAGAATTCACCCCTCCACTTT.

This clonotype has at least ten counts. J is TRBJ2-1 and V is TRBV6-5; the D gene could be TRBD1 or TRBD2 (5 bases each). Per germline, CDR1 MNHEY and CDR2 SVGAGI. V dropped 8 bases and J dropped 5 bases, with 22 bases sitting between them. There are 16 residues in the CDR3. CDR3 region: CASRNGMGVLNNEQFF. CDR3 nucleotides: TGTGCCAGCCGGAACGGGATGGGGGTATTAAACAATGAGCAGTTCTTC.

V is TRBV12-5 and J is TRBJ2-3; D is possibly TRBD2 (7 bases). Germline CDR1 is LGHNT and CDR2 is FRNRAP. The CDR3 loop spans 16 amino acids. V was pared by 4 bases and J by 2 bases, with 16 bases between. The CDR3 sequence: CASGSDRGGYTDTQYF. In nucleotides, the CDR3 is TGTGCTAGTGGTTCAGACCGCGGGGGCTACACAGATACGCAGTATTTT. Based on the CDR3 plus reference TRBV12-5 and TRBJ2-3, the full variable domain is DARVTQTPRHKVTEMGQEVTMRCQPILGHNTVFWYRQTMMQGLELLAYFRNRAPLDDSGMPKDRFSAEMPDATLATLKIQPSEPRDSAVYFCASGSDRGGYTDTQYFGPGTRLTVL.

The CDR3 DNA is TGCAGTGGCGCCAGGAGGGTCACAGATACGCAGTATTTT. Its protein is CSGARRVTDTQYF. The rearrangement links TRBV20-1 to TRBJ2-3; a possible D gene is TRBD2 (6 bases). CDR1 and CDR2 (germline): DFQATT, SNEGSKA (reference sequence). The CDR3 runs to 13 residues. V was pared by 7 bases and J by 2 bases, with 13 bases between.

This clonotype has more than one count but fewer than ten. J is TRBJ2-7 and V is TRBV6-2 or TRBV6-3, with TRBD1 matching 9 bases. V was clipped by 4 bases and J by 2 bases; unmatched bases: 18. CDR1 and CDR2 from the germline V gene are MNHEY and SVGEGT. The length of the CDR3 is 19 residues. CDR3: CASSSTGTGILQTPYEQYF. CDR3 bases: TGTGCCAGCAGTTCAACCGGGACAGGGATCTTGCAAACACCCTACGAGCAGTACTTC.

This clonotype was observed many times. This chain joins TRBV20-1 and TRBJ2-7; 9 bases are shared with TRBD2. The V gene end was trimmed by 4 bases and the J gene end by 2 bases; junction bases not matched to a gene: 6. The CDR3 extends over 14 amino acids. Germline CDR1 is DFQATT and CDR2 is SNEGSKA (reference sequence). The CDR3: CSAKKLAGTYEQYF. In nucleotides, the CDR3 is TGCAGTGCTAAAAAACTAGCGGGCACCTACGAGCAGTACTTC.

The table lists this clonotype with many counts. The rearrangement links TRBV12-3 or TRBV12-4 to TRBJ1-5; a weak D match, TRBD1 (6 bases). The CDR3 has 17 residues. V shed 6 bases and J shed 0 bases, with 18 bases lying between them. CDR3 sequence: CASSSFPGANSNQPQHF. CDR3 DNA: TGTGCCAGCAGCTCTTTCCCGGGGGCAAATAGCAATCAGCCCCAGCATTTT.

In its sample, this clonotype was seen a few times. The chain carries TRBV7-6 and TRBJ1-1; TRBD1 matches 10 bases. The CDR3 runs 14 residues. The J segment lost 11 bases and the V segment lost 3 bases, leaving 9 bases of the junction unmatched. Germline V gene sequence: CDR1 SGHVS, CDR2 FNYEAQ. The CDR3 reads CASSLGGQGDYAFF. Here the CDR3 DNA reads TGTGCCAGCAGCTTGGGCGGACAGGGGGATTATGCTTTCTTT.

J is TRBJ2-1 and V is TRBV20-1; D is undetermined. V shed 1 base and J shed 14 bases, with 15 bases lying between them. Germline V gene sequence: CDR1 DFQATT, CDR2 SNEGSKA (reference sequence). The length of the CDR3 is 12 residues. This CDR3 reads CSARARDGRKFF. CDR3 sequence (DNA): TGCAGTGCTAGAGCCCGCGACGGCCGGAAGTTCTTC.